This T cell receptor beta chain was recorded in a study of T cell responses to AZD1222 COVID-19 vaccine. Study-wide background: Combined were second doses at about 4 or about 12 weeks. Regarding the study as a whole: Baseline seropositivity occurred in only 5 or 6 AZD1222 recipients. Possibly, clonal diversity was underestimated; donors were largely white British and included more females.

This CDR3 contains 15 residues. The V gene's germline CDR1 is LNHDA and CDR2 SQIVND (reference sequence). V trimming: 7 bases; J trimming: 4 bases; junction bases outside the gene matches: 10. For this clone: Its matching antigen is unknown.

Only in-frame clones appear in the TCRdb table, and some are missing; sequencing was by immunoSEQ multiplex PCR. This sample has some 100,000 clones, with more than 75% found just once. The origin of this receptor is an adult in good health. This sample comprised peripheral blood, obtained on day 0 of AZD1222 vaccination. V is TRBV19 and J is TRBJ2-1; 7 bases line up with TRBD1. The CDR3 DNA is TGTGCCAGTACCGAAAGGGGGCCGGGGTACAATGAGCAGTTCTTC. Encoded protein: CASTERGPGYNEQFF.